What follows describes a single T cell receptor (beta chain). This entry is derived from a study of shared T cell receptors in the human thymus. Per germline, CDR1 SGHVS and CDR2 FQNEAQ. This CDR3 comprises 13 residues. The V gene lost 5 bases and the J gene lost 2 bases, with 9 bases spanning the gap. Produced via immunoSEQ multiplex PCR; TCRdb's table is partial and in-frame only. The data show about 500,000 clones, around 82% seen once. This sample also appeared in a second study, on human thymus T cells. From that paper: Infants, healthy and Finnish, who were having corrective surgery for congenital heart defects served as donors. The thymus tissue came from resections taken during corrective heart surgery. Seemingly biased V and J gene usage marked thymic and blood repertoires. Related research described thymic repertoires that were highly overlapping among unrelated individuals.

The TCR comes from a boy younger than two with a congenital heart defect. This chain joins TRBV7-8 and TRBJ1-1, with D tentatively TRBD1 (5 bases). The sequenced sample was thymocytes. The CDR3 nucleotides are TGTGCCAGCAGCCGTGGACACAACACTGAAGCTTTCTTT. It encodes CASSRGHNTEAFF.